One and the same sample provided the 27 T cell receptor beta chains below, sequenced in a study of breast tumors, draining lymph nodes, adjacent tissues. Breast cancer patients provided tissue from their axillary draining lymph nodes. TCRdb analysed the multiplex PCR reads with MiXCR anew, one entry per CDR3 protein. The profile shows 270,000 or so distinct CDR3 sequences, 30% to 35% of them singletons. Sequenced sample: axillary lymph node tissue. These receptors were collected from a female donor with breast cancer. Some clones in this sample may be carry-over from other donors' samples.

This clonotype was found many times. The V and J genes are TRBV7-9 and TRBJ2-1; TRBD2 matches 7 bases. Germline loops: CDR1 SEHNR, CDR2 FQNEAQ (reference sequence). The CDR3 runs to 17 residues. Trimming cost V 5 bases and J 0 bases; bases outside gene matches: 10. The CDR3 region has the DNA TGTGCCAGCAGCCCACTTAGCGGGCGGAGCTCCTACAATGAGCAGTTCTTC. Translated: CASSPLSGRSSYNEQFF. The full variable domain, its missing parts supplied by reference TRBV7-9 and TRBJ2-1, is DTGVSQNPRHKITKRGQNVTFRCDPISEHNRLYWYRQTLGQGPEFLTYFQNEAQLEKSRLLSDRFSAERPKGSFSTLEIQRTEQGDSAMYLCASSPLSGRSSYNEQFFGPGTRLTVL.

This clonotype was detected a few times. The gene calls are TRBV9 and TRBJ2-1; 10 bases align to TRBD2. CDR1 SGDLS and CDR2 YYNGEE come from the germline V gene. V trimming: 0 bases; J trimming: 7 bases; junction bases outside the gene matches: 16. This CDR3 contains 19 residues. The CDR3 bases are TGTGCCAGCAGCGTAGCGGGGACCGCTAGCGGGAGAAGCTCTAATGAGCAGTTCTTC. This sequence encodes CASSVAGTASGRSSNEQFF.

For this clonotype: This sequence may be a read error, since a much larger clone differs from it by one base. The CDR3 loop is CASGLSCEQYF. For the CDR3, the DNA is TGTGCCAGCGGTCTCTCCTGCGAGCAGTACTTC. The chain recombines TRBV12-3 or TRBV12-4 with TRBJ2-7; D remains unclear. There are 11 residues in the CDR3.

This clonotype was counted at least ten times. V and J are TRBV10-2 and TRBJ2-7; 11 positions agree with TRBD2. Germline V CDR1 and CDR2: WSHSY, SAAADI. V dropped 6 bases and J dropped 3; count of bases not matched to a gene: 7. This CDR3 contains 15 residues. Here the CDR3 reads CASSPLGLAGYEQYF. The CDR3 bases are TGCGCCAGCAGCCCCCTTGGACTAGCGGGCTACGAGCAGTACTTC.

This clonotype was observed a single time. The rearrangement links TRBV7-6 to TRBJ2-1; 7 bases match TRBD1. Germline CDR1 reads SGHVS; CDR2 reads FNYEAQ. This CDR3 spans 13 amino acids. The V segment lost 8 bases and the J segment 8 bases; nucleotides outside the gene matches: 9. The CDR3 loop is CASGTDRDHEQFF. CDR3 DNA sequence: TGTGCCAGCGGCACCGACAGGGACCATGAGCAGTTCTTC.

The genes are TRBV7-8 and TRBJ2-5; 9 bases map to TRBD1. The V and J ends lost 4 bases and 5 bases, in that order; junction bases with no gene match: 2. CDR3 length equals 13 residues. Germline assignment: CDR1 SGHVS and CDR2 FQNEAQ. CDR3 DNA: TGTGCCAGCAGCTCGGGACAGGGTGAGACCCAGTACTTC. This encodes CASSSGQGETQYF.

This clonotype was counted many times. The J gene is TRBJ2-7, the V gene TRBV5-1, with 7 bases lining up with TRBD2. Trimming at V came to 2 bases and at J to 7 bases, leaving 9 bases not matched to a gene. Germline-derived CDR1 and CDR2 are SGHRS and YFSETQ. The CDR3 has 14 residues. CDR3 residues: CASSFNAGRKEQYF. The CDR3 DNA is TGCGCCAGCAGCTTCAATGCCGGGAGGAAAGAGCAGTACTTC.

About this clonotype: At one end the junction does not follow the germline gene, possibly because of a read error. CDR3: CSVARWVMNAEAFF. CDR3 in DNA: TGCAGCGTTGCCCGATGGGTCATGAACGCTGAAGCTTTCTTT. The V call is TRBV29-1, the J call TRBJ1-1; no firm D call. This CDR3 has 14 residues. Germline CDR1 reads SQVTM; CDR2 reads ANQGSEA.

Turning to this clonotype: A much larger clone differs by one base, so this may be a read error. This rearrangement joins TRBV5-5 to TRBJ2-7; 8 positions match TRBD2. CDR1 SGHKS and CDR2 YYEKEE come from the germline V gene (reference sequence). The V gene end was trimmed by 1 base and the J gene end by 5 bases; junction bases not matched to a gene: 8. The CDR3 spans 15 residues. CDR3 sequence (DNA): TGTGCCAGCAGCTTGCAGCGGGAGCGCCCCCACGAGCAGTACTTC. Its protein product is CASSLQRERPHEQYF.

With respect to this clonotype: This may be a read error, as it is one base from a much larger clone. The chain couples TRBV30 to TRBJ2-7, with D possibly being TRBD1 or TRBD2 (6 bases each). Germline-derived CDR1 and CDR2 are GTSNPN and SVGIG (reference sequence). This CDR3 has 11 residues. The CDR3 reads CVWSWGDKQYF. The CDR3 nucleotides are TGTGTCTGGAGTTGGGGGGACAAGCAGTACTTC.

This clonotype showed up many times. This chain links TRBV10-3 with TRBJ2-3; no firm D call. V was pared by 5 bases and J by 6 bases, with 6 bases between. Germline values: CDR1 ENHRY, CDR2 SYGVKD. The CDR3 consists of 11 residues. CDR3 nucleotides: TGTGCCATCAGTACTATGGATACGCAGTATTTT. Encoded protein: CAISTMDTQYF.

As concerns this clonotype: Since a much larger clone is just one base distant, this may be a read error. The chain recombines TRBV5-1 with TRBJ2-3, with 9 nucleotides matching TRBD2. The trim removed 7 bases at V and 1 base at J, leaving 16 bases unmatched. Germline-derived CDR1 and CDR2 are SGHRS and YFSETQ. CDR3 length: 18 residues. The CDR3 protein is CASRPGMLAGPGTDTQYF. CDR3 sequence (DNA): TGCGCCAGCCGCCCAGGGATGCTAGCGGGACCTGGCACAGATACGCAGTATTTT.

At least ten counts were recorded for this clonotype. This sequence joins TRBV7-6 and TRBJ2-1, with 9 bases fitting TRBD2. The length of the CDR3 is 16 residues. The germline V gene has CDR1 SGHVS and CDR2 FNYEAQ. The junction had 3 bases not matched to a gene; V was cut back by 1 base and J by 2 bases. CDR3 bases: TGTGCCAGCAGCTTAGAGGCTAGCGGGACCTACAATGAGCAGTTCTTC. This encodes CASSLEASGTYNEQFF.

This chain links TRBV20-1 with TRBJ1-5; D unclear. In germline, CDR1 is DFQATT, CDR2 SNEGSKA (reference sequence). Deletions cut 3 bases from V and 14 bases from J, with 23 bases between. The CDR3 loop spans 14 amino acids. Written as DNA, the CDR3 is TGCAGTGCTAGGAATCGACTAGCGGGAGACCACGAGCATTTT. Its translation: CSARNRLAGDHEHF.

The chain is built from TRBV5-1 and TRBJ1-1; no clear D. The CDR3 length is 14 residues. Trimming removed 1 base from V and 7 bases from J, with 14 bases in between. Germline V gene lookup returns CDR1 SGHRS and CDR2 YFSETQ. CDR3 residues: CASSLQGPLIEAFF. The CDR3 DNA is TGCGCCAGCAGCTTGCAAGGACCCCTGATTGAAGCTTTCTTT.

Details on this clonotype: A much larger clone differs by one base, so this may be a read error. V and J are TRBV11-1 and TRBJ2-2; TRBD1 is a possible D gene (6 bases). Per germline, CDR1 SGHAT and CDR2 FQDESV (reference sequence). The CDR3 runs to 16 residues. Here the CDR3 reads CAGSLARLGGTGELFF. The CDR3 DNA follows: TGTGCCGGCAGCTTAGCGCGTTTAGGGGGCACCGGGGAGCTGTTTTTT.

The chain recombines TRBV27 with TRBJ2-7; 7 bases agree with TRBD1. Trimming at V came to 8 bases and at J to 6 bases, leaving 13 bases not matched to a gene. The CDR3 runs 14 residues. CDR1 and CDR2 from the germline V gene are MNHEY and SMNVEV (reference sequence). CDR3 sequence: CASQRQGHRAEQYF. DNA of the CDR3: TGTGCCAGCCAAAGACAGGGTCATCGCGCCGAGCAGTACTTC.

This chain connects TRBV4-3 to TRBJ1-2; maybe TRBD1 (5 bases). Germline CDR1 LGHNA, CDR2 YSLEER. The CDR3 loop spans 16 amino acids. V lost 0 bases and J lost 2, with 13 bases in between. The CDR3 nucleotides read TGCGCCAGCAGCCAAGATCGACAGCCACGGAACTATGGCTACACCTTC. Amino acid sequence: CASSQDRQPRNYGYTF.

At least ten counts were recorded for this clonotype. J is TRBJ2-5 and V is TRBV6-1; D is possibly TRBD2 (6 bases). The CDR3 runs 14 residues. V gave up 4 bases and J gave up 2 bases, with 11 bases separating them. Germline CDR1 is MNHNS and CDR2 is SASEGT. The CDR3 DNA is TGTGCCAGCAGTGTAAGCGGGTGGCAAGAGACCCAGTACTTC. Protein sequence: CASSVSGWQETQYF.

This clonotype was detected ten times or more. The chain couples TRBV12-3 or TRBV12-4 to TRBJ2-5; 8 nucleotides agree with TRBD1. The junction had 8 bases not matched to a gene; V was cut back by 3 bases and J by 5 bases. The CDR3 is 15 residues long. The CDR3 here is CASSFGQGVWETQYF. The CDR3 nucleotides read TGTGCCAGCAGTTTCGGACAGGGTGTATGGGAGACCCAGTACTTC.

This clonotype was recorded a few times. In DNA form, the CDR3 reads TGCGCCAGCAGCTTACAGGGGACTCAGAACACTGAAGCTTTCTTT. This translates into CASSLQGTQNTEAFF. The chain links TRBV5-1 to TRBJ1-1, with 7 positions matching TRBD1. The CDR3 runs 15 residues. V trimming: 2 bases; J trimming: 1 base; junction bases outside the gene matches: 5. Germline assignment: CDR1 SGHRS and CDR2 YFSETQ.

Details on this clonotype: At one boundary the junction diverges from the germline segment, which might be a read error. DNA for the CDR3: TGTGCCAGCGCTGCAGACTCCTACGAGCAGTATTTC. As protein: CASAADSYEQYF. The rearrangement links TRBV2 to TRBJ2-7; D is unresolved. Germline V CDR1 and CDR2: SNHLY, FYNNEI. CDR3 length: 12 amino acids.

Of note for this clonotype: A read error may account for a junction end that differs from germline. The rearrangement joins TRBV7-2 to TRBJ2-1; 14 nucleotides align to TRBD2. Germline loops: CDR1 SGHTA, CDR2 FQGNSA. This CDR3 spans 16 amino acids. CDR3 DNA: TGTGCCAGCATCCCGAGGACTAGCGGGAGGATGAATGAGCAGTTTTTC. This sequence encodes CASIPRTSGRMNEQFF.

This chain links TRBV10-3 with TRBJ2-5; D remains unclear. CDR1 and CDR2 (germline): ENHRY, SYGVKD. This CDR3 comprises 11 residues. Trimming cost V 11 bases and J 0 bases, with 7 bases left between them. The CDR3, as DNA: TGTGCCTCCCGGGACCAAGAGACCCAGTACTTC. Amino acid sequence: CASRDQETQYF.

This clonotype was observed at least ten times. The chain links TRBV9 to TRBJ2-1; no definite D call. Germline V gene sequence: CDR1 SGDLS, CDR2 YYNGEE. This CDR3 comprises 14 residues. Trimming stripped 7 bases from V and 0 bases from J, with 11 bases between. The CDR3 sequence is CASGVYDSYNEQFF. The CDR3, as DNA: TGTGCCAGCGGGGTGTACGACTCCTACAATGAGCAGTTCTTC.

This clonotype was observed many times. V and J are TRBV4-3 and TRBJ1-6; perhaps TRBD1 as D (6 bases). This CDR3 is built from 15 residues. From germline, CDR1 is LGHNA and CDR2 YSLEER. V lost 0 bases to trimming and J lost 8 bases, with 11 bases between them. The CDR3 loop reads CASSQDPRGDSPLHF. The CDR3 bases are TGCGCCAGCAGCCAAGATCCCAGGGGAGATTCACCCCTCCACTTT.

This clonotype has only a few counts. Given a much more abundant clone one base away, this may be a read error. V gene TRBV10-3 combines with J gene TRBJ1-4; 9 positions agree with TRBD1. The germline gives CDR1 ENHRY, CDR2 SYGVKD. After removal of 6 bases from V and 7 bases from J, the junction contained 9 bases not matched to a gene. The CDR3 contains 15 residues. The CDR3 sequence: CAISSIGQGSEKLFF. The CDR3 coding sequence is TGTGCCATCAGCTCGATTGGACAGGGGAGTGAAAAACTGTTTTTT.